This TCR beta chain is drawn from a study of control samples from healthy donors and cancer patients. The CDR3 has 14 residues. Clones were sequenced by immunoSEQ multiplex PCR, and TCRdb holds only the in-frame ones, with some missing. The sample contains 76,000 or so clones, about nine tenths of which appear only once. The V call is TRBV21-1, the J call TRBJ2-7. TRBV21-1 is assigned pseudogene status. Sequenced sample: PBMCs. The clonotype originates from a woman aged 45-59 years with colorectal cancer. CDR3 loop: CASPDPSSPREQYV. CDR3 DNA sequence: TGTGCCAGCCCCGACCCGTCATCCCCTCGGGAGCAGTACGTC.